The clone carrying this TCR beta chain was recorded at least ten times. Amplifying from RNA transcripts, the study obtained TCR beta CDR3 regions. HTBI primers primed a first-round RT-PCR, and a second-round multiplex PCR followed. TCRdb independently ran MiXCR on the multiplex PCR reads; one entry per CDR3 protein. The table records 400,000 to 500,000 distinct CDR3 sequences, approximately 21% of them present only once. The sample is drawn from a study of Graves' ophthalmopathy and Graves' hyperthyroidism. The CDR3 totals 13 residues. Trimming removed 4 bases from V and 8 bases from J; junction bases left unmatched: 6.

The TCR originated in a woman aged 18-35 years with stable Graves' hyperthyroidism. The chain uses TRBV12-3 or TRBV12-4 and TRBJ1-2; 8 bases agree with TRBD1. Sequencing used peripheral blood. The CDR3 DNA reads TGTGCCAGCAGTTCGCAGGGGGCACTGGGCTACACCTTC. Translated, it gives CASSSQGALGYTF.